The clone carrying this TCR beta chain was found many times. These data come from a study of regulatory T cells in long-lasting Graves disease. The CDR3 contains 15 residues. From germline, CDR1 is MNHEY and CDR2 SMNVEV (reference sequence). The V end lost 3 bases, the J end lost 2 bases, and 13 bases lay between the germline ends. Regarding time point: newly diagnosed GD, antithyroid drugs for less than 3 months. TCR sequences were obtained from RNA taken from PBMCs. Arm-PCR of CDR3 regions and iRepertoire HTBI primers were the basis on which TCR beta libraries were built. TCRdb reanalysed the multiplex PCR reads using MiXCR and keeps one entry per CDR3 protein. The data contain approximately 230,000 distinct CDR3 sequences, 18% of them seen just once; the ten biggest clones take up around 20%.

The TCR was taken from a female donor with Graves disease. This material consisted of peripheral blood mononuclear cells (PBMCs), taken at new diagnosis, from a patient treated with antithyroid drugs. The chain carries TRBV27 and TRBJ1-2; D might be TRBD1 (6 bases). The CDR3 region has the DNA TGTGCCAGCAGTTTCCGAGACAGGAGCAACTATGGCTACACCTTC. Translating gives CASSFRDRSNYGYTF.